Listed below are T cell receptor beta chains from one sample, sequenced in a study of T cell responses to AZD1222 COVID-19 vaccine. The repertoire was sequenced with immunoSEQ multiplex PCR; TCRdb's copy has only in-frame clones and lacks some. Of over 140,000 clones in the sample, approximately 92% were seen once. The sample consisted of peripheral blood, taken 28 days after the second AZD1222 dose. The receptors here all came from an adult who received the AZD1222 COVID-19 vaccine. Each CDR3 is given with its conserved first and last residue. The order of the fields is V gene, clone size, D gene, J gene, CDR3 DNA, CDR3 protein. The D gene is left open where the match is weak. Some rows have no size entry. The others give once, few or many, or a class for an expanded clone.

v_gene: TRBV5-1; abundance: .; d_gene: .; j_gene: TRBJ1-6; CDR3nt: TGCGCCAGCAGCTTGGGGCCGGGGGCTGATTCACCCCTCCACTTT; CDR3aa: CASSLGPGADSPLHF
v_gene: TRBV18; abundance: .; d_gene: .; j_gene: TRBJ1-2; CDR3nt: TGTGCCAGCTCACCATACGGGACCGAAAACTATGGCTACACCTTC; CDR3aa: CASSPYGTENYGYTF
v_gene: TRBV3-1/TRBV3-2; abundance: .; d_gene: TRBD1; j_gene: TRBJ2-1; CDR3nt: TGTGCCAGCAGCCGATCGACCCGGGACAGGAGCTCCTACAATGAGCAGTTCTTC; CDR3aa: CASSRSTRDRSSYNEQFF
v_gene: TRBV10-3; abundance: .; d_gene: TRBD1; j_gene: TRBJ1-2; CDR3nt: TGTGCCATCAGTGATGAAAGGACAGGGCATGGCTACACCTTC; CDR3aa: CAISDERTGHGYTF
v_gene: TRBV5-4; abundance: .; d_gene: .; j_gene: TRBJ1-2; CDR3nt: TGTGCCAGCAGCTTGGGAATAGGGCAGGGAGGGAATGGCTACACCTTC; CDR3aa: CASSLGIGQGGNGYTF
v_gene: TRBV11-2; abundance: .; d_gene: .; j_gene: TRBJ2-7; CDR3nt: TGTGCCAGCAGCTTAGAGACCAGATACTACGAGCAGTACTTC; CDR3aa: CASSLETRYYEQYF
v_gene: TRBV7-9; abundance: .; d_gene: .; j_gene: TRBJ1-2; CDR3nt: TGTGCCAGCAGCTTAGGTTACTCGGAGACTCCTAACTATGGCTACACCTTC; CDR3aa: CASSLGYSETPNYGYTF
v_gene: TRBV18; abundance: .; d_gene: .; j_gene: TRBJ1-1; CDR3nt: TGTGCCAGCTCACCATTCCCTGCTGAGAACACTGAAGCTTTCTTT; CDR3aa: CASSPFPAENTEAFF
v_gene: TRBV3-1/TRBV3-2; abundance: .; d_gene: .; j_gene: TRBJ1-5; CDR3nt: TGTGCCAGCAGCCTGACCCAGAATCAGCCCCAGCATTTT; CDR3aa: CASSLTQNQPQHF
v_gene: TRBV13; abundance: few; d_gene: .; j_gene: TRBJ2-3; CDR3nt: TGTGCCAGCAGCCGCCCCACCCCAGGGGCAGATACGCAGTATTTT; CDR3aa: CASSRPTPGADTQYF
v_gene: TRBV7-8; abundance: .; d_gene: .; j_gene: TRBJ1-1; CDR3nt: TGTGCCAGCAGCTTCGACTTAAACACTGAAGCTTTCTTT; CDR3aa: CASSFDLNTEAFF
v_gene: TRBV7-2; abundance: few; d_gene: TRBD1; j_gene: TRBJ1-3; CDR3nt: TGTGCCAGCAGCTGGGACAGGAATTCCGGAAACACCATATATTTT; CDR3aa: CASSWDRNSGNTIYF
v_gene: TRBV6-5; abundance: .; d_gene: TRBD1; j_gene: TRBJ1-5; CDR3nt: TGTGCCAGCAGCAGACAGGGAGCCAATCAGCCCCAGCATTTT; CDR3aa: CASSRQGANQPQHF
v_gene: TRBV7-2; abundance: .; d_gene: .; j_gene: TRBJ1-2; CDR3nt: TGTGCCAGCAGCTTAGTAGTCCCGACCCGGACTGGCTACACCTTC; CDR3aa: CASSLVVPTRTGYTF
v_gene: TRBV2; abundance: .; d_gene: .; j_gene: TRBJ2-6; CDR3nt: TGTGCCAGCAAGGAGGGTTGGGGCTCTGGGGCCAACGTCCTGACTTTC; CDR3aa: CASKEGWGSGANVLTF
v_gene: TRBV4-1; abundance: .; d_gene: .; j_gene: TRBJ1-4; CDR3nt: TGCGCCAGCAGCCAATTCACGGGGGAAAAACTGTTTTTT; CDR3aa: CASSQFTGEKLFF
v_gene: TRBV25-1; abundance: .; d_gene: TRBD1; j_gene: TRBJ2-4; CDR3nt: TGTGCCAGCCGATGGGCAGGGGGAGACATTCAGTACTTC; CDR3aa: CASRWAGGDIQYF
v_gene: TRBV19; abundance: .; d_gene: .; j_gene: TRBJ2-1; CDR3nt: TGTGCCAGTAGTATATATAAGGGACCTGAGCAGTTCTTC; CDR3aa: CASSIYKGPEQFF
v_gene: TRBV18; abundance: .; d_gene: .; j_gene: TRBJ2-1; CDR3nt: TGTGCCAGCTCACCAGGGGTGGACAATGAGCAGTTCTTC; CDR3aa: CASSPGVDNEQFF
v_gene: TRBV23-1; abundance: once; d_gene: .; j_gene: TRBJ2-7; CDR3nt: TGCGCCAGCAGGGGGTGGACGGGTACTACCTACGAGCAGTACTTC; CDR3aa: CASRGWTGTTYEQYF
v_gene: TRBV29-1; abundance: few; d_gene: .; j_gene: TRBJ1-1; CDR3nt: TGCAGCGTTCCGGGGGCTGGGAACACTGAAGCTTTCTTT; CDR3aa: CSVPGAGNTEAFF
v_gene: TRBV19; abundance: .; d_gene: TRBD1; j_gene: TRBJ2-2; CDR3nt: TGTGCCAGTAGTATAGGGCGGACAGGGTGGATCGGGGAGCTGTTTTTT; CDR3aa: CASSIGRTGWIGELFF
v_gene: TRBV7-8; abundance: .; d_gene: .; j_gene: TRBJ2-1; CDR3nt: TGTGCCAGCAGCTTCGGACTACACTCCTACAATGAGCAGTTCTTC; CDR3aa: CASSFGLHSYNEQFF
v_gene: TRBV5-1; abundance: .; d_gene: .; j_gene: TRBJ2-7; CDR3nt: TGCGCCAGCAGCTCAGACCCCGGTGGAGCCTACGAGCAGTACTTC; CDR3aa: CASSSDPGGAYEQYF
v_gene: TRBV4-2; abundance: .; d_gene: .; j_gene: TRBJ1-6; CDR3nt: TGTGCCAGCAGCCAAGAAGTACAGAGGCCCCTCCACTTT; CDR3aa: CASSQEVQRPLHF
v_gene: TRBV28; abundance: .; d_gene: TRBD1; j_gene: TRBJ1-3; CDR3nt: TGTGCCAGCAGTGTACAGGGGGGCTCTGGAAACACCATATATTTT; CDR3aa: CASSVQGGSGNTIYF
v_gene: TRBV28; abundance: .; d_gene: .; j_gene: TRBJ1-1; CDR3nt: TGTGCCAGCAGTCTAAGACATAGCATGAACACTGAAGCTTTCTTT; CDR3aa: CASSLRHSMNTEAFF
v_gene: TRBV19; abundance: .; d_gene: .; j_gene: TRBJ2-1; CDR3nt: TGTGCCAGTAGTTCGGAGTATGAGCAGTTCTTC; CDR3aa: CASSSEYEQFF
v_gene: TRBV5-4; abundance: .; d_gene: TRBD1; j_gene: TRBJ1-2; CDR3nt: TGTGCCAGCAGCGGTGACAGGGCCTACGGCTACACCTTC; CDR3aa: CASSGDRAYGYTF
v_gene: TRBV28; abundance: .; d_gene: TRBD1; j_gene: TRBJ1-3; CDR3nt: TGTGCCAGCAGCCGGGTAAAGGGGGCGGGAAACACCATATATTTT; CDR3aa: CASSRVKGAGNTIYF
v_gene: TRBV28; abundance: .; d_gene: .; j_gene: TRBJ1-1; CDR3nt: TGTGCCAGCAGTTTCGGCGTAGGACAGAACACTGAAGCTTTCTTT; CDR3aa: CASSFGVGQNTEAFF
v_gene: TRBV6-5; abundance: .; d_gene: .; j_gene: TRBJ1-1; CDR3nt: TGTGCCAGCATGGGCCTGGGGGGCAGACAAGCTTTCTTT; CDR3aa: CASMGLGGRQAFF
v_gene: TRBV4-3; abundance: .; d_gene: TRBD1; j_gene: TRBJ2-1; CDR3nt: TGCGCCAGCAGCCAGTACAGGGGAAATGAGCAGTTCTTC; CDR3aa: CASSQYRGNEQFF
v_gene: TRBV6-5; abundance: .; d_gene: TRBD1; j_gene: TRBJ1-1; CDR3nt: TGTGCCAGCAGTACAGGGGGCCTTGAAGCTTTCTTT; CDR3aa: CASSTGGLEAFF
v_gene: TRBV2; abundance: .; d_gene: TRBD2; j_gene: TRBJ2-3; CDR3nt: TGTGCCACACAAATGCGCGGGAGGGTTGGAGATACGCAGTATTTT; CDR3aa: CATQMRGRVGDTQYF
v_gene: TRBV6-6; abundance: .; d_gene: TRBD1; j_gene: TRBJ2-3; CDR3nt: TGTGCCAGCAGTTCCCCCGGGACAGGGGGAGATACGCAGTATTTT; CDR3aa: CASSSPGTGGDTQYF
v_gene: TRBV30; abundance: .; d_gene: .; j_gene: TRBJ2-7; CDR3nt: TGTGCCTGGAGGCCTAGCTGGGGGGATACCTACGAGCAGTACTTC; CDR3aa: CAWRPSWGDTYEQYF
v_gene: TRBV30; abundance: .; d_gene: .; j_gene: TRBJ2-1; CDR3nt: TGTGCCTGGTCCTTTCTCTACAATGAGCAGTTCTTC; CDR3aa: CAWSFLYNEQFF
v_gene: TRBV11-2; abundance: .; d_gene: TRBD2; j_gene: TRBJ2-6; CDR3nt: TGTGCCAGCAGAAGGGACTATTTCAGCTCTGGGGCCAACGTCCTGACTTTC; CDR3aa: CASRRDYFSSGANVLTF
v_gene: TRBV20-1; abundance: .; d_gene: .; j_gene: TRBJ1-3; CDR3nt: TGCAGTGCTAGTGGCGGATATGGGAACACCATATATTTT; CDR3aa: CSASGGYGNTIYF
v_gene: TRBV19; abundance: .; d_gene: TRBD2; j_gene: TRBJ2-7; CDR3nt: TGTGCCAGTAGTATAGCGGGAGGGCCCTACGAGCAGTACTTC; CDR3aa: CASSIAGGPYEQYF
v_gene: TRBV25-1; abundance: .; d_gene: .; j_gene: TRBJ1-6; CDR3nt: TGTGCCAGCAGTGATCCCCAGCAGAATAATTCACCCCTCCACTTT; CDR3aa: CASSDPQQNNSPLHF
v_gene: TRBV6-1; abundance: .; d_gene: .; j_gene: TRBJ2-7; CDR3nt: TGTGCCAGCAGTGAAGCAGGGAGCTACGAGCAGTACTTC; CDR3aa: CASSEAGSYEQYF
v_gene: TRBV27; abundance: .; d_gene: TRBD1; j_gene: TRBJ1-1; CDR3nt: TGTGCCAGCAGTAGATTCAGGGGGCCGGGATCCACTGAAGCTTTCTTT; CDR3aa: CASSRFRGPGSTEAFF
v_gene: TRBV19; abundance: once; d_gene: TRBD2; j_gene: TRBJ2-7; CDR3nt: TGTGCCAGTAGTATAGGCCCTGTAGCGGGAGCCAGCGAGCAGTACTTC; CDR3aa: CASSIGPVAGASEQYF
v_gene: TRBV28; abundance: .; d_gene: .; j_gene: TRBJ1-1; CDR3nt: TGTGCCAGCAGTTTAGTACAGCGGAACACTGAAGCTTTCTTT; CDR3aa: CASSLVQRNTEAFF
v_gene: TRBV28; abundance: .; d_gene: .; j_gene: TRBJ1-2; CDR3nt: TGTGCCACCGGTCCCCTGGATTCCTTCTACACCTTC; CDR3aa: CATGPLDSFYTF
v_gene: TRBV3-1/TRBV3-2; abundance: .; d_gene: .; j_gene: TRBJ2-2; CDR3nt: TGTGCCAGCAGCCAAGTTTATCGCTCGGGTCGGAACACCGGGGAGCTGTTTTTT; CDR3aa: CASSQVYRSGRNTGELFF
v_gene: TRBV29-1; abundance: .; d_gene: TRBD1; j_gene: TRBJ2-5; CDR3nt: TGCAGCGGGGGACAGGGGAGAGAGACCCAGTACTTC; CDR3aa: CSGGQGRETQYF
v_gene: TRBV3-1/TRBV3-2; abundance: .; d_gene: .; j_gene: TRBJ2-5; CDR3nt: TGTGCCAGCAGCCAAGATTCTACTCTTGAGCGGGAGACCCAGTACTTC; CDR3aa: CASSQDSTLERETQYF
v_gene: TRBV19; abundance: .; d_gene: TRBD1; j_gene: TRBJ1-5; CDR3nt: TGTGCCAGTAGTATAGTCAGGGGACAGAACAATCAGCCCCAGCATTTT; CDR3aa: CASSIVRGQNNQPQHF
v_gene: TRBV4-2; abundance: .; d_gene: TRBD1; j_gene: TRBJ2-1; CDR3nt: TGTGCCAGCAGCCAAGAGACAGGGCTCGATGAGCAGTTCTTC; CDR3aa: CASSQETGLDEQFF
v_gene: TRBV5-1; abundance: .; d_gene: .; j_gene: TRBJ1-2; CDR3nt: TGCGCCAGCAGCTTGGTGACGGCCAGCCTTGGCTACACCTTC; CDR3aa: CASSLVTASLGYTF